This is a list of T cell receptor beta chains from one sample in a study of cytomegalovirus exposure and HLA in healthy donors. Clones were read by immunoSEQ multiplex PCR, and TCRdb kept only the in-frame ones, dropping some. The sample has some 130,000 clones; 65% to 85% are singletons. Sequenced material: PBMCs. The receptor set was obtained from a woman under 30 in good health and CMV-seronegative. The CDR3 runs from the conserved cysteine through the conserved F or W. A D gene is named only where the DNA matches it firmly. The size entry is marked missing in some rows and otherwise reads once, few, many or a size class.

TRBD2,few,TRBJ2-7,TRBV5-4,CASSGPGLAGARANEQYF,TGTGCCAGCAGCGGTCCGGGACTAGCGGGGGCTCGAGCCAACGAGCAGTACTTC
TRBD2,NA,TRBJ2-7,TRBV10-1,CASSEGSGEEYEQYF,TGCGCCAGCAGTGAGGGTAGCGGGGAGGAGTACGAGCAGTACTTC
NA,NA,TRBJ1-1,TRBV7-8,CASSFKRNTEAFF,TGTGCCAGCAGCTTTAAGAGGAACACTGAAGCTTTCTTT
TRBD2,NA,TRBJ2-1,TRBV7-8,CASSLSPSGRASEQFF,TGTGCCAGCAGCTTGAGTCCCAGCGGGAGGGCCAGTGAGCAGTTCTTC
NA,NA,TRBJ2-2,TRBV5-4,CASSFEASNTGELFF,TGTGCCAGCAGCTTCGAGGCTAGTAACACCGGGGAGCTGTTTTTT
TRBD1,few,TRBJ1-2,TRBV15,CATSPRTGGGYGYTF,TGTGCCACCAGCCCTCGGACAGGGGGCGGCTATGGCTACACCTTC
TRBD2,NA,TRBJ2-1,TRBV7-6,CASSLEVGTSGNPYNEQFF,TGTGCCAGCAGCTTAGAAGTAGGGACTAGCGGGAACCCCTACAATGAGCAGTTCTTC
TRBD1,NA,TRBJ1-1,TRBV6-5,CASSEQGANAEAFF,TGTGCCAGCAGTGAACAGGGGGCCAACGCTGAAGCTTTCTTT
TRBD2,NA,TRBJ2-7,TRBV7-8,CASSLVSSGQPYEQYF,TGTGCCAGCAGCTTAGTGTCTAGCGGGCAGCCCTACGAGCAGTACTTC
TRBD2,NA,TRBJ2-1,TRBV9,CASSVGSGRGGEQFF,TGTGCCAGCAGCGTAGGTAGCGGGAGGGGCGGTGAGCAGTTCTTC
TRBD2,NA,TRBJ2-2,TRBV19,CASSIGLAYTGELFF,TGTGCCAGTAGTATCGGACTAGCGTACACCGGGGAGCTGTTTTTT
NA,NA,TRBJ1-1,TRBV19,CASSIDRGSEAFF,TGTGCCAGTAGTATAGACAGGGGCTCTGAAGCTTTCTTT
NA,few,TRBJ2-1,TRBV5-1,CASSLDTGTVNEQFF,TGCGCCAGCAGCTTGGATACAGGGACGGTGAATGAGCAGTTCTTC
NA,NA,TRBJ1-4,TRBV7-8,CASSLIGAWGEKLFF,TGTGCCAGCAGCTTAATCGGTGCATGGGGCGAAAAACTGTTTTTT
TRBD2,NA,TRBJ2-3,TRBV7-2,CASSPVAGRTDTQYF,TGTGCCAGCAGCCCAGTAGCGGGGCGCACAGATACGCAGTATTTT
TRBD1,once,TRBJ2-5,TRBV11-3,CASSEGARETQYF,TGTGCCAGCTCAGAGGGGGCGCGGGAGACCCAGTACTTC
NA,few,TRBJ1-5,TRBV6-1,CASSDSRGFGNQPQHF,TGTGCCAGCAGTGACAGTAGGGGGTTCGGCAATCAGCCCCAGCATTTT
TRBD1,NA,TRBJ1-1,TRBV10-2,CASGGTGVVRNTEAFF,TGCGCCAGCGGCGGGACAGGCGTAGTTAGAAACACTGAAGCTTTCTTT
NA,NA,TRBJ2-1,TRBV5-1,CASSLVGSWAGFF,TGCGCCAGCAGCTTGGTGGGTAGTTGGGCCGGGTTCTTC
TRBD1,NA,TRBJ1-1,TRBV19,CASSRTGNTEAFF,TGTGCCAGTAGTAGGACAGGGAACACTGAAGCTTTCTTT
NA,NA,TRBJ2-7,TRBV30,CAWRGGQGNSAYEQYF,TGTGCCTGGAGGGGGGGGCAGGGGAACAGTGCCTACGAGCAGTACTTC
TRBD1,once,TRBJ1-2,TRBV19,CASSKDRTYGYTF,TGTGCCAGTAGTAAGGACAGGACCTATGGCTACACCTTC
NA,NA,TRBJ2-2,TRBV5-1,CASSLRIGDTGELFF,TGCGCCAGCAGCTTACGTATCGGAGACACCGGGGAGCTGTTTTTT
NA,NA,TRBJ2-7,TRBV6-1,CASSAERAYYEQYF,TGTGCCAGCAGCGCAGAGCGGGCATACTACGAGCAGTACTTC
TRBD2,NA,TRBJ2-1,TRBV7-9,CASSSLPGGRNEQFF,TGTGCCAGCAGCTCCCTCCCGGGAGGGCGGAATGAGCAGTTCTTC
TRBD2,NA,TRBJ2-5,TRBV7-2,CASSLGLAGGQETQYF,TGTGCCAGCAGCTTAGGGTTAGCGGGAGGCCAAGAGACCCAGTACTTC
NA,NA,TRBJ1-4,TRBV14,CASSQIGRGSEKLFF,TGTGCCAGCAGCCAAATTGGACGGGGGAGCGAAAAACTGTTTTTT
TRBD1,once,TRBJ1-1,TRBV2,CASMTGFTEAFF,TGTGCCAGCATGACAGGGTTCACTGAAGCTTTCTTT
NA,once,TRBJ2-1,TRBV2,CASSEQGNTYNEQFF,TGTGCCAGCAGTGAACAGGGGAACACCTACAATGAGCAGTTCTTC
NA,NA,TRBJ1-4,TRBV15,CATSWTETNEKLFF,TGTGCCACTTCCTGGACAGAGACTAATGAAAAACTGTTTTTT
NA,NA,TRBJ2-1,TRBV27,CASSFSLLYNEQFF,TGTGCCAGCAGTTTTAGTCTCTTATACAATGAGCAGTTCTTC
NA,NA,TRBJ2-6,TRBV30,CAAEGADSPSSGANVLTF,TGTGCCGCGGAGGGGGCCGATAGTCCTAGCTCTGGGGCCAACGTCCTGACTTTC
TRBD2,NA,TRBJ2-2,TRBV6-5,CASRSSGTGELFF,TGTGCCAGCAGGAGTAGCGGGACCGGGGAGCTGTTTTTT
NA,NA,TRBJ2-5,TRBV30,CAWSGSGQETQYF,TGTGCCTGGAGTGGAAGCGGCCAAGAGACCCAGTACTTC
NA,NA,TRBJ2-1,TRBV2,CASSLALDDEQFF,TGTGCCAGCAGTCTAGCCCTGGACGATGAGCAGTTCTTC
TRBD2,NA,TRBJ2-3,TRBV30,CAWNGRGDTQYF,TGTGCCTGGAACGGGAGGGGTGATACGCAGTATTTT
TRBD1,once,TRBJ2-7,TRBV27,CASSIQGSASYEQYF,TGTGCCAGCAGTATACAGGGGTCAGCCTCGTACGAGCAGTACTTC
TRBD2,NA,TRBJ2-7,TRBV5-1,CASSRGLAGYEQYF,TGCGCCAGCAGCCGAGGGCTAGCGGGATACGAGCAGTACTTC
NA,NA,TRBJ2-2,TRBV6-5,CASSRGSDTGELFF,TGTGCCAGCAGCCGGGGGTCGGATACCGGGGAGCTGTTTTTT
TRBD1,NA,TRBJ1-1,TRBV7-9,CASRGDRVLLNTEAFF,TGTGCCAGCAGAGGGGACAGGGTATTGTTAAACACTGAAGCTTTCTTT
NA,NA,TRBJ2-3,TRBV30,CAWSWRGTDTQYF,TGTGCCTGGAGTTGGCGGGGCACAGATACGCAGTATTTT